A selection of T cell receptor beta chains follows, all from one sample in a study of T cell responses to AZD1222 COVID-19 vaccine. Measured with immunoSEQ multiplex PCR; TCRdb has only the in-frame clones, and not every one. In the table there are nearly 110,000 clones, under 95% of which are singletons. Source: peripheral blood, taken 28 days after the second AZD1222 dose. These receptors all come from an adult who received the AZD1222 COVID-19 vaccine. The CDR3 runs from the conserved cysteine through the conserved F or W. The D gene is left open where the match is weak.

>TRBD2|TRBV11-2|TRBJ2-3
CASSLPLAGATTDTQYF
TGTGCCAGCAGCTTGCCGCTAGCGGGGGCCACCACAGATACGCAGTATTTT
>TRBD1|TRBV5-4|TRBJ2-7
CASSLRTGNYEQYF
TGTGCCAGCAGCTTACGGACAGGTAACTACGAGCAGTACTTC
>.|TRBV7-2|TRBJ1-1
CASSPMIPEAFF
TGTGCCAGCAGCCCCATGATCCCTGAAGCTTTCTTT
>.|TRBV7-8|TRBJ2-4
CASSLNTRTVNIQYF
TGTGCCAGCAGTTTGAACACTCGGACCGTAAACATTCAGTACTTC
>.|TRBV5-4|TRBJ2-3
CASSSLTTPTDTQYF
TGTGCCAGCAGCTCCTTGACTACTCCCACAGATACGCAGTATTTT
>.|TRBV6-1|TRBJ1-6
CASSGSPFLYNSPLHF
TGTGCCAGCAGTGGCTCTCCGTTCCTCTATAATTCACCCCTCCACTTT
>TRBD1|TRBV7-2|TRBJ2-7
CASSLGTDEQYF
TGTGCCAGCAGCTTGGGGACAGACGAGCAGTACTTC
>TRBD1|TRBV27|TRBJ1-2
CASSSLRTGGFGYTF
TGTGCCAGCAGTTCCCTTCGGACAGGGGGCTTTGGCTACACCTTC
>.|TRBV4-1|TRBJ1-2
CASSQEGYTNYGYTF
TGCGCCAGCAGCCAAGAAGGGTACACGAACTATGGCTACACCTTC
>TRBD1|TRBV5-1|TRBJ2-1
CASSLVPGTGVNNEQFF
TGCGCCAGCAGCTTGGTACCGGGGACAGGGGTAAACAATGAGCAGTTCTTC
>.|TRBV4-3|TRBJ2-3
CASSQGVAKGKADTQYF
TGCGCCAGCAGCCAAGGAGTTGCGAAGGGGAAGGCAGATACGCAGTATTTT
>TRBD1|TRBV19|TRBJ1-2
CASRGQGGYGYTF
TGTGCCAGTAGGGGACAGGGAGGCTATGGCTACACCTTC
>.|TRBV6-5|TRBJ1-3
CASSSDGSGNTIYF
TGTGCCAGCAGTTCTGATGGGTCTGGAAACACCATATATTTT
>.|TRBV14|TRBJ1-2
CASSPRVRGGYTF
TGTGCCAGCAGCCCCCGAGTGCGAGGGGGCTACACCTTC
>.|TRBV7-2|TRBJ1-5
CASSLGWGAAQPQHF
TGTGCCAGCAGCTTGGGGTGGGGGGCCGCTCAGCCCCAGCATTTT
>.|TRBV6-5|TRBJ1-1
CASSPGNTEAFF
TGTGCCAGCAGTCCGGGGAACACTGAAGCTTTCTTT
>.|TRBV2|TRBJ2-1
CASSAEGTANSYNEQFF
TGTGCCAGTAGTGCGGAGGGGACAGCAAACTCCTACAATGAGCAGTTCTTC
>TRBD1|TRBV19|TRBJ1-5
CASSYRDRGVAQPQHF
TGTGCCAGTAGTTACCGGGACAGGGGAGTAGCTCAGCCCCAGCATTTT
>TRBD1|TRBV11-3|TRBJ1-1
CASSPGGGLGNTEAFF
TGTGCCAGCAGCCCAGGGGGGGGCCTGGGGAACACTGAAGCTTTCTTT
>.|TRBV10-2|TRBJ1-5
CASGGQPLRPQHF
TGCGCCAGCGGCGGGCAACCCTTGCGGCCCCAGCATTTT
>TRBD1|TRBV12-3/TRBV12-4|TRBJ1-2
CASSRDSPYGYTF
TGTGCCAGCAGTCGGGACAGCCCCTATGGCTACACCTTC
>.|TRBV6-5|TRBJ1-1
CASSYSTGMNTEAFF
TGTGCCAGCAGTTACTCTACAGGGATGAACACTGAAGCTTTCTTT
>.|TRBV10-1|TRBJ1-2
CASSVAREINYGYTF
TGCGCCAGCAGTGTCGCCCGGGAGATTAACTATGGCTACACCTTC
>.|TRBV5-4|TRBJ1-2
CASSGAVNYGYTF
TGTGCCAGCAGCGGCGCGGTCAACTATGGCTACACCTTC
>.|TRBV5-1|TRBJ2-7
CASSKGSETYEQYF
TGCGCCAGCAGCAAGGGGAGCGAGACCTACGAGCAGTACTTC
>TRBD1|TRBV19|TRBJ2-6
CASSPGTGPSGANVLTF
TGTGCCAGTAGTCCCGGGACAGGACCCTCTGGGGCCAACGTCCTGACTTTC
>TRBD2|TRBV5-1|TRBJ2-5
CASSFSGETQYF
TGCGCCAGCAGCTTTAGCGGGGAGACCCAGTACTTC
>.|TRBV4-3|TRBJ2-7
CASSQASVTGLEQYF
TGCGCCAGCAGCCAAGCTAGTGTAACCGGCCTCGAGCAGTACTTC